This TCR beta chain came from a study of early T cells in non-severe SARS-CoV-2 infection. Study as a whole: Alpha and beta chains were unpaired, from unsorted whole-blood bulk RNA.

Tagging with unique molecular identifiers was applied to individual cDNA molecules. TCRdb ran MiXCR on the 5' RACE reads and lists one entry per CDR3 protein. Among 100,000 to 150,000 distinct CDR3 sequences listed, around 14% were seen once. Looked up from germline, CDR1 is SGHAT and CDR2 is FQDESV (reference sequence). Trimming stripped 2 bases from V and 10 bases from J, with 23 bases between. The CDR3 spans 16 residues. This clonotype was recorded a few times. This chain links TRBV11-1 with TRBJ2-5, with D uncertain. The sample consisted of whole blood. This TCR was sampled from an adult who was a healthcare worker with PCR-confirmed SARS-CoV-2 infection or an uninfected control (not recorded which). The CDR3 DNA reads TGTGCCAGCAGCTTAAACCCTCGACTTGACCTCGTCGACCAGTACTTC. This encodes CASSLNPRLDLVDQYF.